This record looks at one T cell receptor (beta chain) sequence and its context. The antigen remains undetermined. Alongside a J-beta primer mix, a sample-barcoded 5' primer served in a second PCR lasting about 7 to 12 cycles. The study obtained at least 2.5 million CDR3-containing paired-end reads from every sample. TCRdb recomputed calls from the 5' RACE reads with MiXCR, one row per CDR3 protein. This table holds some 800,000 distinct CDR3 sequences, 40% to 50% found once. The data originate from a study of blood T cells in healthy people across ages. Overall study findings and caveats: More naive CD4+ cells and higher diversity were found in long-lived than in aged donors. Per-million-T-cell TCR beta diversity fell roughly linearly with age. Expanded clonotype changes were possibly confounded by unknown donor CMV status.

Trimming left V 4 bases short and J 4 bases short, with 14 bases between. This CDR3 comprises 15 residues. This TCR came from a man aged 55-75 years in good health. The rearrangement uses TRBV12-3 or TRBV12-4 and TRBJ1-5, with TRBD1 as a possible D gene (5 bases). The sample comprised blood. CDR3 coding DNA: TGTGCCAGCAGTTCTCGGGGAGGGGTGAATCAGCCCCAGCATTTT. Translating gives CASSSRGGVNQPQHF.